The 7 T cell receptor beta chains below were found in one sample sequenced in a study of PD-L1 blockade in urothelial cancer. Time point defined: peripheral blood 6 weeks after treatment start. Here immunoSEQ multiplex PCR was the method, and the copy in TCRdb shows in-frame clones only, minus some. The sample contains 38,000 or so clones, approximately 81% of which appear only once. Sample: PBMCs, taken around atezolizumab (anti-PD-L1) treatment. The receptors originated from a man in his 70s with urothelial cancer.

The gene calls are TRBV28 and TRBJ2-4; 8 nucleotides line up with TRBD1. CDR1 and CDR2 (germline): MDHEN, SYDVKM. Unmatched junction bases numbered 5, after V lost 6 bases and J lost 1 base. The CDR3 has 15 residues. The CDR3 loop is CASREGQVAKNIQYF. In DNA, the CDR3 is TGTGCCAGCAGAGAGGGACAGGTGGCCAAAAACATTCAGTACTTC.

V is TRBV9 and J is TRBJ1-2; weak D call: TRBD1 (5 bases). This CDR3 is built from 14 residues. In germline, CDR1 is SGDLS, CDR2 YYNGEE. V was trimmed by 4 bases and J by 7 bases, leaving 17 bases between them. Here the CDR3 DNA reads TGTGCCAGCAGCCCTGGGCCACAGGCGCGTGGCTACACCTTC. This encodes CASSPGPQARGYTF.

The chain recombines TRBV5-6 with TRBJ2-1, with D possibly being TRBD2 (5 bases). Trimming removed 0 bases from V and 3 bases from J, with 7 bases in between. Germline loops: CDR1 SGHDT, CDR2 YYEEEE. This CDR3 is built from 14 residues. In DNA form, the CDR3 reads TGTGCCAGCAGCTTGGTGGCGGGCTACAATGAGCAGTTCTTC. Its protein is CASSLVAGYNEQFF. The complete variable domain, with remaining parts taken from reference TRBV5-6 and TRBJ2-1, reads DAGVTQSPTHLIKTRGQQVTLRCSPKSGHDTVSWYQQALGQGPQFIFQYYEEEERQRGNFPDRFSGHQFPNYSSELNVNALLLGDSALYLCASSLVAGYNEQFFGPGTRLTVL.

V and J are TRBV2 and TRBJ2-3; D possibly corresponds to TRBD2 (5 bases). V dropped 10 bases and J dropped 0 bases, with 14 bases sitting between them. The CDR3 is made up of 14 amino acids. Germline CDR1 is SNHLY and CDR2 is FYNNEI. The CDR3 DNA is TGTGCCACCAGCTCGGGGAGTAGCACAGATACGCAGTATTTT. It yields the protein CATSSGSSTDTQYF.

The CDR3 DNA reads as TGTGCCATCAGTGAATGGGGGGGGGACACCGGGGAGCTGTTTTTT. Translation gives CAISEWGGDTGELFF. The gene calls are TRBV10-3 and TRBJ2-2; 7 nucleotides agree with TRBD2. CDR3 size: 15 residues. Unmatched junction bases numbered 4, after V lost 3 bases and J lost 3 bases. Germline CDR1 reads ENHRY; CDR2 reads SYGVKD.

CDR3 in amino acids: CASSLERGRDTQYF. DNA of the CDR3: TGCGCCAGCAGCTTGGAAAGGGGTCGAGATACGCAGTATTTT. This chain connects TRBV5-1 to TRBJ2-3, with a tentative D call TRBD1 (5 bases). The ends were cut back, 0 bases at V and 5 bases at J, with 10 bases in the middle. This CDR3 comprises 14 residues. Germline values: CDR1 SGHRS, CDR2 YFSETQ.

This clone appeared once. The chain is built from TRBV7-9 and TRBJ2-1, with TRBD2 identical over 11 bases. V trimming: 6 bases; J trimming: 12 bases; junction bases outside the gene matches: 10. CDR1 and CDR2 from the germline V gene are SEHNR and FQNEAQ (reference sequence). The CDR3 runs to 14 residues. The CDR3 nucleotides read TGTGCCAGCAGTCTAGCGGGAGGTGAGCGGGGGCAGTTCTTC. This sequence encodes CASSLAGGERGQFF.